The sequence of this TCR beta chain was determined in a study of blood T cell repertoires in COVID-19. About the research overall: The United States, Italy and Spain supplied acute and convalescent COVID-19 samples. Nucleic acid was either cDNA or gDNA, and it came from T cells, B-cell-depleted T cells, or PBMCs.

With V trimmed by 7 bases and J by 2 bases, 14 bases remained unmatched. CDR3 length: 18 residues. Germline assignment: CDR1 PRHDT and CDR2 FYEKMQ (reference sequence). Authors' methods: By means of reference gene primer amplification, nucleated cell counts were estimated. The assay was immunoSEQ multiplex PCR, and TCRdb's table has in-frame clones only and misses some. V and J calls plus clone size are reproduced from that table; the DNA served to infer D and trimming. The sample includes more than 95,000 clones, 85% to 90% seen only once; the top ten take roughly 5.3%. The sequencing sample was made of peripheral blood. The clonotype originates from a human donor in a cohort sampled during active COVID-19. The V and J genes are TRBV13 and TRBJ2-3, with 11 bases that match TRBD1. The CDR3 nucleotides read TGTGCCAGCATCGGAAGAGGCGGGGACAGGGGGAACACAGATACGCAGTATTTT. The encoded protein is CASIGRGGDRGNTDTQYF.